The clone carrying this T cell receptor (beta chain) was recorded only once. Antigen specificity is unknown. The sample is drawn from a study of T cell responses to AZD1222 COVID-19 vaccine. Points from the study as a whole: After two AZD1222 doses, spike-specific TCR breadth and depth rose versus day 0. Nearly half of unique spike-specific TCRs reportedly avoided B.1.351 and B.1.1.7 mutated regions. The span of vaccine-associated CD4 TCRs extended across spike, with dominance at 160-218 and 743-854.

Produced via immunoSEQ multiplex PCR; TCRdb's table is partial and in-frame only. The sample lists 120,000 or so clones, roughly 89% seen once, with around 10% in the top ten. CDR1 MDHEN and CDR2 SYDVKM come from the germline V gene. The CDR3 length is 14 residues. V dropped 4 bases and J dropped 11; count of bases not matched to a gene: 8. The rearrangement uses TRBV28 and TRBJ1-6, with TRBD1 matching 7 bases. This clonotype was sampled from an adult in good health. This specimen consisted of peripheral blood, obtained on day 0 of MenACWY control vaccination. The CDR3 sequence is CASSSGGQRTPLHF. DNA for the CDR3: TGTGCCAGCAGTTCTGGGGGACAGAGGACACCCCTCCACTTT.